The present TCR beta chain was sequenced within a study of technical replicates of blood from a few donors. This CDR3 is built from 14 residues. Germline values: CDR1 MNHEY, CDR2 SMNVEV (reference sequence). Deletions cut 3 bases from V and 3 bases from J, with 11 bases between. Sequenced by immunoSEQ multiplex PCR; TCRdb stores in-frame clones only, minus some. This repertoire shows more than 70,000 clones, 96% found once; its top ten account for around 0.18%. The V and J genes are TRBV27 and TRBJ1-2; TRBD1 might be the D (5 bases). This TCR derives from a human donor in good health. The sequenced material came from T cells isolated from PBMCs. The CDR3 DNA is TGTGCCAGCAGTTTTGCAGGGCCCGACTATGGCTACACCTTC. The encoded protein is CASSFAGPDYGYTF.